This section outlines one T cell receptor (beta chain) sequence together with its context. Its matching antigen is unknown. With 5 bases clipped from V and 7 bases from J, the junction kept 10 bases outside the gene matches. Germline CDR1 and CDR2: SEHNR and FQNEAQ (reference sequence). CDR3 length: 14 residues. The sample belongs to a study of siplizumab effects on memory and regulatory T cells. Findings and limits, study-wide: Tracing alloreactive clones into unstimulated subsets worked for only a minor fraction of them. Treatment with siplizumab left mappable alloreactive CD4+ clones averaging approximately 69% Treg-derived, compared with around 29% in controls.

Libraries were prepared by immunoSEQ multiplex PCR; TCRdb keeps only in-frame clonotypes and omits some of them. Found here are 50,000 to 55,000 clones, roughly 97% of them singletons; the top ten hold around 0.6%. The chain combines TRBV7-9 with TRBJ2-7, with 8 bases aligning to TRBD1. The sample comprised naive CD4+ T cells sorted from blood. The TCR sequence derives from a human donor in good health. CDR3 bases: TGTGCCAGCAGCCTACAGACAGGGGTAGGAGAGCAGTACTTC. Translated, it gives CASSLQTGVGEQYF.